Detailed here is one T cell receptor (beta chain). The target antigen is unknown. This specimen comes from a study of PD-1 blockade in classical Hodgkin lymphoma. Study at large: Nivolumab dosing for patients was 3 mg/kg, administered intravenously every 2 weeks.

Findings and limits, study-wide: Undefined causes, possibly disease activity or prior therapy, underlie the repertoire differences. A significant rise in TCR diversity was seen by C4D1 for CD4+ cells but not for CD8+ cells. Whoever responded completely had baseline diversity much like that seen in newly diagnosed patients.

Trimming removed 2 bases from V and 5 bases from J, with 12 bases in between. Germline V lookup: CDR1 MNHEY, CDR2 SVGAGI. This CDR3 is built from 14 residues. The data were produced by immunoSEQ multiplex PCR, yet TCRdb's version contains in-frame clones alone and is incomplete. The table shows under 45,000 clones, with 76% occurring only once. Every patient had relapsed following autologous stem cell transplantation, and cohorts differed in brentuximab vedotin exposure. The receptor's source is a human donor with classical Hodgkin lymphoma. This material consisted of peripheral blood mononuclear cells (PBMCs), taken at baseline. V gene TRBV6-5 combines with J gene TRBJ1-1, with a tentative D call TRBD1 (5 bases). CDR3 loop: CASSYGAVRTEAFF. The CDR3 DNA reads TGTGCCAGCAGTTACGGGGCAGTAAGAACTGAAGCTTTCTTT.